The next 18 T cell receptor beta chains were all read from a single sample in a study of regulatory T cells in long-lasting Graves disease. This sample's time point: newly diagnosed GD, antithyroid drugs for less than 3 months. Construction of the TCR library relied on RNA isolated from PBMCs. TCR beta libraries were built with iRepertoire HTBI primers and Arm-PCR of CDR3 regions. Via MiXCR, TCRdb re-called the multiplex PCR reads, giving one row per CDR3 protein. The sample records 350,000 to 550,000 distinct CDR3 sequences, around 15% being singletons. This same sample was also taken into another study, of T cells in Graves' hyperthyroidism and ophthalmopathy.

The material was peripheral blood mononuclear cells (PBMCs), obtained at new diagnosis, from a patient treated with antithyroid drugs. The receptors originated from a woman aged 50 to 65 with Graves disease.

This clonotype showed up just once. This rearrangement joins TRBV20-1 to TRBJ2-6; TRBD2 matches at 10 bases. After removal of 6 bases from V and 0 bases from J, the junction contained 8 bases not matched to a gene. Germline V gives CDR1 DFQATT, CDR2 SNEGSKA (reference sequence). CDR3 length: 17 residues. The CDR3 sequence is CSAPWTSGNSGANVLTF. The CDR3 DNA reads as TGCAGTGCCCCCTGGACTAGCGGAAACTCTGGGGCCAACGTCCTGACTTTC.

The gene calls are TRBV5-1 and TRBJ2-3, with D maybe TRBD1 (6 bases). V lost 0 bases and J 4 bases, leaving 15 bases between the germline ends. CDR1 and CDR2 (germline): SGHRS, YFSETQ. The CDR3 sequence is 16 residues long. The CDR3 is CASSLEGGVASDTQYF. CDR3 DNA sequence: TGCGCCAGCAGCTTGGAAGGGGGAGTAGCCTCAGATACGCAGTATTTT. Combining the CDR3 with reference TRBV5-1 and TRBJ2-3 gives the whole variable domain KAGVTQTPRYLIKTRGQQVTLSCSPISGHRSVSWYQQTPGQGLQFLFEYFSETQRNKGNFPGRFSGRQFSNSRSEMNVSTLELGDSALYLCASSLEGGVASDTQYFGPGTRLTVL.

There are many counts of this clonotype. This rearrangement joins TRBV3-1 to TRBJ2-7; D is ambiguous. The germline V gene has CDR1 LGHDT and CDR2 YNNKEL (reference sequence). This CDR3 is 12 amino acids long. The V gene lost 0 bases and the J gene lost 1 base, with 1 base spanning the gap. The CDR3 loop reads CASSQESYEQYF. CDR3 nucleotides: TGTGCCAGCAGCCAAGAATCCTACGAGCAGTACTTC.

This clonotype was recorded at least ten times. V is TRBV28 and J is TRBJ2-7; 7 bases are shared with TRBD2. Trimming removed 8 bases from V and 7 bases from J; junction bases left unmatched: 23. CDR3 length equals 17 residues. Germline CDR1 reads MDHEN; CDR2 reads SYDVKM. CDR3 sequence (DNA): TGTGCCAGCCTTCGGGTCGAAGGCGGGGGACCCGGGTATGAGCAGTACTTC. It yields the protein CASLRVEGGGPGYEQYF.

This clonotype was seen many times. The V and J genes are TRBV6-1 and TRBJ2-7; 9 positions agree with TRBD2. Germline loops: CDR1 MNHNS, CDR2 SASEGT. The CDR3 runs to 14 residues. With 5 bases clipped from V and 4 bases from J, the junction kept 6 bases outside the gene matches. The CDR3 sequence: CASSQLAGVYEQYF. CDR3 DNA sequence: TGTGCCAGCAGTCAGTTAGCGGGAGTGTACGAGCAGTACTTC.

This clonotype was detected only once. A much larger clonotype is one base distant, so this may be a read error. The chain has TRBV20-1 and TRBJ1-1; D is unresolved. Looked up from germline, CDR1 is DFQATT and CDR2 is SNEGSKA (reference sequence). CDR3 length: 14 residues. CDR3 DNA: TGCAGTGCTAAGCTTGCCGGTTTGAGCACTGAAGCTTTGTTT. Its protein is CSAKLAGLSTEALF.

This clonotype came up many times. The CDR3 coding sequence is TGTGCCAGCAGTTTACCATTCAGCCGACTAGCGGGACGAGAGGAGACCCAGTACTTC. It translates to CASSLPFSRLAGREETQYF. The genes are TRBV28 and TRBJ2-5; 11 positions match TRBD2. The V gene end was trimmed by 2 bases and the J gene end by 5 bases; junction bases not matched to a gene: 16. The CDR3 is 19 residues long. CDR1 and CDR2 from the germline V gene are MDHEN and SYDVKM.

The sample holds many counts of this clonotype. The CDR3, as DNA: TGTGCCAGCAGTTTATATGGCCAGCGGGAGTACACCGGGGAGCTGTTTTTT. Amino acid sequence: CASSLYGQREYTGELFF. The rearrangement joins TRBV28 to TRBJ2-2, with 8 bases matching TRBD2. CDR3 size: 17 residues. Germline CDR1 and CDR2: MDHEN and SYDVKM. Trimming took 1 base from V and 3 from J; bases not matched to a gene: 7.

This clonotype was counted many times. This chain links TRBV29-1 with TRBJ2-1, with TRBD2 identical over 13 bases. Trimming cost V 3 bases and J 8 bases; bases outside gene matches: 10. Germline CDR1 SQVTM, CDR2 ANQGSEA. This CDR3 contains 16 residues. CDR3 coding DNA: TGCAGCGTTGACCCGACTAGCGGGAGGCGAGGCCATGAGCAGTTCTTC. Residues: CSVDPTSGRRGHEQFF.

This sequence joins TRBV5-1 and TRBJ2-7, with 14 nucleotides matching TRBD2. The V and J ends lost 3 bases and 5 bases, in that order; junction bases with no gene match: 10. Germline V gene data show CDR1 as SGHRS and CDR2 as YFSETQ. This CDR3 region has 17 residues. CDR3 sequence (DNA): TGCGCCAGCAGCTCGGGGCTCGGGACTAGCGGGAGCCACGAGCAGTACTTC. The encoded protein is CASSSGLGTSGSHEQYF.

This clonotype was seen more than once but under ten times. The gene calls are TRBV13 and TRBJ2-3; TRBD2 matches 8 bases. The germline gives CDR1 PRHDT, CDR2 FYEKMQ (reference sequence). V trimming: 5 bases; J trimming: 6 bases; junction bases outside the gene matches: 16. The CDR3 loop spans 17 amino acids. CDR3 sequence (DNA): TGTGCCAGCAGCCCGGGTGGGAGCGGGAGCCTTGGGGATACGCAGTATTTT. As protein: CASSPGGSGSLGDTQYF.

This chain joins TRBV11-2 and TRBJ1-1; D not certain. Germline V gene data show CDR1 as SGHAT and CDR2 as FQNNGV. The CDR3 has 17 residues. V was shortened by 0 bases and J by 0 bases, with 14 bases between the two germline ends. The CDR3, as DNA: TGTGCCAGCAGCTTAGAGGGTCGGTATTTGGTGAACACTGAAGCTTTCTTT. As protein: CASSLEGRYLVNTEAFF.

At least ten counts were recorded for this clonotype. The chain couples TRBV28 to TRBJ2-7; TRBD1 is a possible D gene (7 bases). There are 13 residues in the CDR3. The germline CDR1 and CDR2 sequences are MDHEN and SYDVKM. Trimming cost V 3 bases and J 4 bases, with 10 bases left between them. The DNA of the CDR3 is TGTGCCAGCAGTTTCAGGGGGGTTTACGAGCAGTACTTC. Translation gives CASSFRGVYEQYF.

The chain is built from TRBV14 and TRBJ2-7, with 13 bases fitting TRBD2. After removal of 6 bases from V and 6 bases from J, the junction contained 5 bases not matched to a gene. Germline CDR1 is SGHDN and CDR2 is FVKESK. The CDR3 has 14 amino acids. The CDR3 DNA follows: TGTGCCAGCAGAAGGACTAGCGGGAGTAGCGAGCAGTACTTC. It specifies CASRRTSGSSEQYF.

This clonotype was observed many times. This chain uses TRBV6-2 or TRBV6-3 with TRBJ2-3; a weak D match, TRBD1 (6 bases). From germline, CDR1 is MNHEY and CDR2 SVGEGT. V was clipped by 2 bases and J by 2 bases, with 14 bases between them. This CDR3 spans 16 amino acids. CDR3 region: CASSYGTGSLTDTQYF. In nucleotides, the CDR3 is TGTGCCAGCAGTTACGGAACAGGGTCCCTCACAGATACGCAGTATTTT.

There are many counts of this clonotype. The chain carries TRBV3-1 and TRBJ1-2, with a weak D call TRBD1 (5 bases). Germline assignment: CDR1 LGHDT and CDR2 YNNKEL (reference sequence). V was clipped by 1 base and J by 8 bases, with 11 bases between them. The CDR3 sequence is 13 residues long. The CDR3 nucleotides are TGTGCCAGCAGCCAAGTTCAGGGTGGCGGCTACACCTTC. Translating it yields CASSQVQGGGYTF.

Comments on this clonotype: Because the CDR3 is missing its conserved closing phenylalanine or tryptophan, this is likely a read error. The V and J genes are TRBV9 and TRBJ2-1, with D unresolved. The CDR3 contains 16 residues. Germline lookup yields CDR1 SGDLS and CDR2 YYNGEE. V was shortened by 0 bases and J by 3 bases, with 13 bases between the two germline ends. Written as DNA, the CDR3 is TGTGCCAGCAGCGTAGCTTCCGGATCCCTCTACAATGAGCAGTTCCTC. Translating it yields CASSVASGSLYNEQFL.

This clonotype was seen a few times. This rearrangement joins TRBV7-9 to TRBJ1-5, with 11 bases identical to TRBD1. CDR1 is SEHNR, CDR2 FQNEAQ, per germline (reference sequence). The CDR3 has 19 amino acids. The ends lost 5 bases at V and 1 base at J; junction bases unmatched: 13. The CDR3 DNA reads TGTGCCAGCAGCCCGGGGGGAGGACAGGGGGCTGGAAGCAATCAGCCCCAGCATTTT. Translating it yields CASSPGGGQGAGSNQPQHF.